This TCR beta chain came from a study of OX40 agonist ivuxolimab in advanced cancers. Looking at the study overall: Patients were dosed with the agonistic anti-OX40 (CD134) antibody ivuxolimab.

The repertoire was sequenced with immunoSEQ multiplex PCR; TCRdb's copy has only in-frame clones and lacks some. Here the sample spans approximately 61,000 clones, 80% being singletons. The study's findings and limits: Fewer expanded clones were found on average in CD4+ than in CD8+ T cells.

V dropped 8 bases and J dropped 7; count of bases not matched to a gene: 8. Germline V CDR1 and CDR2: SNHLY, FYNNEI. The CDR3 loop spans 13 amino acids. Regarding this clone: Its antigen is unidentified.

Sequences were derived from CD4+ or CD8+ T cells sorted from blood, sampled in a trial of the OX40 agonist ivuxolimab. The V gene is TRBV2, the J gene TRBJ1-2; 9 bases align to TRBD1. This TCR came from an adult with an advanced solid tumor such as melanoma, head and neck, liver or kidney cancer. The CDR3 spells CASGTGIDGGYTF. CDR3 nucleotides: TGTGCCAGCGGGACAGGGATAGACGGTGGCTACACCTTC.